The 29 T cell receptor beta chains in this list originate from one sample, sequenced in a study of CD8 T cells in ankylosing spondylitis. Points from the study as a whole: What appeared characteristic of ankylosing spondylitis blood was a TCR beta motif of under 10 highly homologous variants.

TCRdb processed the 5' RACE reads anew with MiXCR; each CDR3 protein has one entry. The table records about 450,000 distinct CDR3 sequences, more than 25% of them present only once. Antigen specificity for these receptors is unknown. Sequenced: blood, either unsorted or a sorted T cell fraction (not recorded which). These receptors were collected from a male donor with ankylosing spondylitis.

The chain links TRBV20-1 to TRBJ2-3, with 8 bases fitting TRBD2. CDR1 is DFQATT and CDR2 is SNEGSKA in the germline V gene (reference sequence). This CDR3 contains 17 residues. Trimming took 2 bases from V and 0 from J; bases not matched to a gene: 10. Written as DNA, the CDR3 is TGCAGTGCTAGACGGGAAGGGGCTAGCGGGAGCACAGATACGCAGTATTTT. Its protein is CSARREGASGSTDTQYF.

In its sample, this clonotype was seen a few times. The chain has TRBV10-2 and TRBJ1-1, with 7 bases that match TRBD1. V was clipped by 5 bases and J by 5 bases; unmatched bases: 5. This CDR3 comprises 13 residues. The germline V gene has CDR1 WSHSY and CDR2 SAAADI. The CDR3 region is CASSNRGDTEAFF. The CDR3 DNA sequence: TGCGCCAGCAGTAACAGGGGTGATACTGAAGCTTTCTTT.

This chain's CDR3 is CASSLDFRGLYNEQFF. DNA of the CDR3: TGTGCCAGCAGCTTAGATTTCAGGGGGCTTTACAATGAGCAGTTCTTC. The genes are TRBV7-2 and TRBJ2-1, with 8 bases matching TRBD1. CDR1 SGHTA and CDR2 FQGNSA come from the germline V gene. Trimming took 1 base from V and 4 from J; bases not matched to a gene: 6. The CDR3 extends over 16 amino acids.

This clonotype occurred a few times. The chain links TRBV4-1 to TRBJ1-6; D unclear. V was shortened by 2 bases and J by 4 bases, with 18 bases between the two germline ends. The germline V gene has CDR1 MGHRA and CDR2 YSYEKL. CDR3 length: 18 residues. The chain's CDR3 is CASSQFQLASLYNSPLHF. In DNA form, the CDR3 reads TGCGCCAGCAGCCAATTTCAGCTCGCGAGCCTTTATAATTCACCCCTCCACTTT.

The table lists this clonotype with a few counts. V usage is TRBV5-1 and J usage is TRBJ2-3, with 10 bases fitting TRBD2. With 4 bases clipped from V and 8 bases from J, the junction kept 7 bases outside the gene matches. CDR1 and CDR2 from the germline V gene are SGHRS and YFSETQ. This CDR3 contains 14 residues. DNA of the CDR3: TGCGCCAGCAGCGAAACTAGCGGGGCCTTTACGCAGTATTTT. Its translation is CASSETSGAFTQYF.

This clonotype occurred many times. CDR3 in amino acids: CASSYSTSGTINTGELFF. In DNA, the CDR3 is TGTGCCAGCAGTTACTCTACTAGCGGGACGATCAACACCGGGGAGCTGTTTTTT. The V gene is TRBV6-2 or TRBV6-3, the J gene TRBJ2-2; TRBD2 matches at 10 bases. The ends lost 0 bases at V and 2 bases at J; junction bases unmatched: 6. The CDR3 contains 18 residues. CDR1 is MNHEY, CDR2 SVGEGT, per germline.

The V call is TRBV30, the J call TRBJ1-1, with 8 bases aligning to TRBD1. CDR3 length: 14 residues. The germline CDR1 and CDR2 sequences are GTSNPN and SVGIG (reference sequence). The V gene end was trimmed by 1 base and the J gene end by 1 base; junction bases not matched to a gene: 2. This CDR3 reads CAWSAGTGNTEAFF. In DNA, the CDR3 is TGTGCCTGGAGTGCCGGGACAGGGAACACTGAAGCTTTCTTT. Full variable domain (rest looked up from reference TRBV30 and TRBJ1-1): SQTIHQWPATLVQPVGSPLSLECTVEGTSNPNLYWYRQAAGRGLQLLFYSVGIGQISSEVPQNLSASRPQDRQFILSSKKLLLSDSGFYLCAWSAGTGNTEAFFGQGTRLTVV.

This clonotype has a handful of counts. V usage is TRBV5-6 and J usage is TRBJ1-4; D uncertain. Trimming left V 1 base short and J 6 bases short, with 10 bases between. The germline CDR1 and CDR2 sequences are SGHDT and YYEEEE. The length of the CDR3 is 14 residues. The CDR3 nucleotides read TGTGCCAGCAGCTTGAGGCTGTGGGATGAAAAACTGTTTTTT. It codes for CASSLRLWDEKLFF.

This chain uses TRBV7-9 with TRBJ2-1, with 7 bases fitting TRBD2. CDR1 and CDR2 (germline): SEHNR, FQNEAQ (reference sequence). CDR3 length: 14 residues. With 7 bases clipped from V and 2 bases from J, the junction kept 5 bases outside the gene matches. CDR3 residues: CASMATSPYNEQFF. The DNA for the CDR3 is TGTGCCAGCATGGCGACTAGCCCCTACAATGAGCAGTTCTTC. Supplemented by reference TRBV7-9 and TRBJ2-1, the full variable domain reads DTGVSQNPRHKITKRGQNVTFRCDPISEHNRLYWYRQTLGQGPEFLTYFQNEAQLEKSRLLSDRFSAERPKGSFSTLEIQRTEQGDSAMYLCASMATSPYNEQFFGPGTRLTVL.

The chain carries TRBV12-3 or TRBV12-4 and TRBJ2-3, with 9 bases identical to TRBD1. The CDR3 consists of 16 residues. Trimming cost V 6 bases and J 3 bases; bases outside gene matches: 10. The DNA for the CDR3 is TGTGCCAGCAGCAACTCCGGGACAGGGAGGACAGATACGCAGTATTTT. Its translation: CASSNSGTGRTDTQYF.

The V gene is TRBV5-1, the J gene TRBJ2-1; 8 bases are a match to TRBD2. Trimming took 6 bases from V and 8 from J; bases not matched to a gene: 13. There are 15 residues in the CDR3. Per the germline V gene, CDR1 is SGHRS and CDR2 is YFSETQ. This CDR3 reads CASMTGQRETDEQFF. The CDR3 DNA sequence: TGCGCCAGCATGACCGGCCAGCGGGAGACCGATGAGCAGTTCTTC.

The rearrangement joins TRBV12-3 or TRBV12-4 to TRBJ1-2, with TRBD1 as a possible D gene (6 bases). Deletions cut 10 bases from V and 3 bases from J, with 18 bases between. CDR3 length: 14 amino acids. CDR3 bases: TGTGCCAACCAAGAGGGGGGCGCACACTATGGCTACACCTTC. As protein: CANQEGGAHYGYTF.

The J gene is TRBJ2-1, the V gene TRBV24-1; the match to TRBD1 covers 9 bases. Germline lookup yields CDR1 KGHDR and CDR2 SFDVKD. CDR3 size: 15 residues. V shed 0 bases and J 10 bases; nucleotides not matched to a gene: 6. The CDR3 DNA reads TGTGCCACCAGTGATTTGGGACAGGGGATATGGGAGCAGTTCTTC. Its translation is CATSDLGQGIWEQFF.

The rearrangement links TRBV2 to TRBJ2-3, with D unresolved. Germline V gives CDR1 SNHLY, CDR2 FYNNEI. V was clipped by 10 bases and J by 4 bases, with 21 bases between them. The CDR3 loop spans 15 amino acids. The CDR3 DNA reads as TGTGCCAACAAACAAGGCAGCAAAGGGCCAGATACGCAGTATTTT. Protein sequence: CANKQGSKGPDTQYF.

The chain joins TRBV2 to TRBJ2-7; no definite D call. There are 12 residues in the CDR3. Trimming took off 4 bases at V and 4 bases at J, with 8 bases between the two ends. The V gene's germline CDR1 is SNHLY and CDR2 FYNNEI. CDR3 sequence reads: CASSGWKYEQYF. The CDR3 nucleotides are TGTGCCAGCAGTGGCTGGAAGTACGAGCAGTACTTC.

This CDR3 is CATSGAGQGPYNEQFF. The CDR3 nucleotides are TGTGCCACCAGTGGGGCCGGACAGGGGCCTTACAATGAGCAGTTCTTC. The J gene is TRBJ2-1, the V gene TRBV24-1; 9 bases agree with TRBD1. The V segment lost 5 bases and the J segment 4 bases; nucleotides outside the gene matches: 8. Germline V gene lookup returns CDR1 KGHDR and CDR2 SFDVKD. This CDR3 has 16 amino acids.

This clonotype occurred many times. V and J are TRBV5-1 and TRBJ2-1, with D possibly matching TRBD1 (8 bases). This CDR3 is built from 15 residues. CDR1 and CDR2 from the germline V gene are SGHRS and YFSETQ. V dropped 0 bases and J dropped 4 bases, with 11 bases sitting between them. CDR3 sequence reads: CASSLVQGGYNEQFF. In DNA form, the CDR3 reads TGCGCCAGCAGCTTGGTACAGGGGGGGTACAATGAGCAGTTCTTC.

This chain uses TRBV11-3 with TRBJ2-3, with unresolved D. Trimming stripped 1 base from V and 4 bases from J, with 9 bases between. Germline CDR1 reads SGHNT; CDR2 reads YENEEA. The CDR3 spans 14 residues. This chain's CDR3 is CASSLVEFADTQYF. CDR3 DNA: TGTGCCAGCAGCTTAGTTGAGTTCGCAGATACGCAGTATTTT.

The chain has TRBV11-2 and TRBJ2-1; 10 bases are shared with TRBD2. Germline CDR1 SGHAT, CDR2 FQNNGV. The CDR3 covers 16 residues. The V segment lost 1 base and the J segment 9 bases; nucleotides outside the gene matches: 9. CDR3: CASSLVFLAGVGEQFF. The CDR3 DNA reads as TGTGCCAGCAGCTTAGTTTTTCTAGCGGGAGTCGGTGAGCAGTTCTTC.

In its sample, this clonotype was seen a few times. The chain is built from TRBV5-6 and TRBJ2-1, with D possibly being TRBD2 (5 bases). The V and J ends lost 0 bases and 2 bases respectively, with 9 bases between them. The length of the CDR3 is 15 residues. Germline CDR1 and CDR2: SGHDT and YYEEEE. The DNA for the CDR3 is TGTGCCAGCAGCTTGGGCGACTATCCCTACAATGAGCAGTTCTTC. As protein: CASSLGDYPYNEQFF.

The chain carries TRBV20-1 and TRBJ1-5; D may be TRBD1 (5 bases). CDR1 DFQATT and CDR2 SNEGSKA come from the germline V gene (reference sequence). Deletions cut 5 bases from V and 2 bases from J, with 13 bases between. The CDR3 runs 14 residues. The CDR3, as DNA: TGCAGTGCTTTCCCCCGGGGCGGCAATCAGCCCCAGCATTTT. It is translated as CSAFPRGGNQPQHF.

V and J are TRBV29-1 and TRBJ1-1; no clear D. Germline V CDR1 and CDR2: SQVTM, ANQGSEA. V was trimmed by 4 bases and J by 0 bases, leaving 9 bases between them. The CDR3 runs 13 residues. CDR3 region: CSVGNKMNTEAFF. CDR3 coding DNA: TGCAGCGTTGGCAACAAAATGAACACTGAAGCTTTCTTT.

The gene calls are TRBV20-1 and TRBJ2-7; possible D gene TRBD1, 6 bases. The CDR3 consists of 12 residues. Trimming removed 4 bases from V and 0 bases from J, with 7 bases in between. The germline V gene encodes CDR1 DFQATT and CDR2 SNEGSKA (reference sequence). CDR3 in DNA: TGCAGTGCTACACAGGGCTCCTACGAGCAGTACGTC. It translates to CSATQGSYEQYV.

The chain uses TRBV20-1 and TRBJ2-5; 7 nucleotides match TRBD1. Germline-derived CDR1 and CDR2 are DFQATT and SNEGSKA (reference sequence). The CDR3 sequence is 13 residues long. V shed 6 bases and J 7 bases; nucleotides not matched to a gene: 11. The CDR3 bases are TGCAGTGCCACAGGGGCCACCTCGGGGACCCAGTACTTC. It translates to CSATGATSGTQYF.

This clonotype was counted a few times. The rearrangement joins TRBV5-1 to TRBJ2-1; D may be TRBD1 (5 bases). CDR1 and CDR2 from the germline V gene are SGHRS and YFSETQ. The CDR3 covers 13 residues. V was cut by 1 base and J by 8 bases, with 10 bases left in between. CDR3: CASSLPWGDEQFF. The CDR3 bases are TGCGCCAGCAGCTTGCCGTGGGGCGATGAGCAGTTCTTC.

The V gene is TRBV2, the J gene TRBJ2-5; D could derive from TRBD1 or TRBD2 (5 bases each). The V and J ends lost 6 bases and 4 bases respectively, with 12 bases between them. In germline, CDR1 is SNHLY, CDR2 FYNNEI. The CDR3 extends over 13 amino acids. CDR3 region: CASRATGGETQYF. The DNA of the CDR3 is TGTGCCAGCAGGGCCACTGGGGGAGAGACCCAGTACTTC.

This clonotype came up a few times. V is TRBV12-3 or TRBV12-4 and J is TRBJ2-5, with D maybe TRBD2 (6 bases). V lost 8 bases and J lost 5, with 15 bases in between. The CDR3 is 13 residues long. The CDR3 sequence is CASSRRGEETQYF. CDR3 nucleotide sequence: TGTGCCAGCTCCCGGAGGGGTGAGGAGACCCAGTACTTC.

This chain links TRBV6-1 with TRBJ2-2, with a tentative D call TRBD2 (6 bases). The length of the CDR3 is 14 residues. Germline V gives CDR1 MNHNS, CDR2 SASEGT. V was cut by 3 bases and J by 6 bases, with 11 bases left in between. The CDR3 DNA reads TGTGCCAGCAGTGATCCGGGAGTTGCCGGGGAGCTGTTTTTT. Amino acid sequence: CASSDPGVAGELFF.

The chain recombines TRBV18 with TRBJ2-3; D remains unclear. Trimming removed 6 bases from V and 0 bases from J, with 13 bases in between. Germline V gene data show CDR1 as KGHSH and CDR2 as LQKENI. The CDR3 has 15 amino acids. The chain's CDR3 is CASSYAAASTDTQYF. The DNA for the CDR3 is TGTGCCAGCTCGTACGCGGCGGCGAGCACAGATACGCAGTATTTT.